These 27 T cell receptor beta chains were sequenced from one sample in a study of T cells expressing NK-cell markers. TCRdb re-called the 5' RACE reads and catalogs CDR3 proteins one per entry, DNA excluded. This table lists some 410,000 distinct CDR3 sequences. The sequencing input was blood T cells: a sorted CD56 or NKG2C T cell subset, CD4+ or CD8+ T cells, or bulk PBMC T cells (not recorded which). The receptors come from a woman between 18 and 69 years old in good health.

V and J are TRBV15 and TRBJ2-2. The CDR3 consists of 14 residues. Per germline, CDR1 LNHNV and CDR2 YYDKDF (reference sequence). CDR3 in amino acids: CATSNGVNTGELFF.

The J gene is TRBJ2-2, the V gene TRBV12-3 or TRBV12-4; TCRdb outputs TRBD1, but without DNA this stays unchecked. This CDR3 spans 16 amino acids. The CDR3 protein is CASSSRDRVDTGELFF.

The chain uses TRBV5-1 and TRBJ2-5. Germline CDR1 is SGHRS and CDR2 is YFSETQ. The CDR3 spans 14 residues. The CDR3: CASSPTSYQETQYF.

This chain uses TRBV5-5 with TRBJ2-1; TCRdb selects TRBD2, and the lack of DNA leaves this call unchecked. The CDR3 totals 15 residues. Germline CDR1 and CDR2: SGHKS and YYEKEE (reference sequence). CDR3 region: CASSTLAGAYNEQFF.

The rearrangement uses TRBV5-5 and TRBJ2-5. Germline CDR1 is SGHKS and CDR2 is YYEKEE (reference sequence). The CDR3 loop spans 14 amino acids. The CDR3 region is CASSLWWQQETQYF. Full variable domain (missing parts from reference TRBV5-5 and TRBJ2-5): DAGVTQSPTHLIKTRGQQVTLRCSPISGHKSVSWYQQVLGQGPQFIFQYYEKEERGRGNFPDRFSARQFPNYSSELNVNALLLGDSALYLCASSLWWQQETQYFGPGTRLLVL.

Here the CDR3 reads CASSLTRIAGDEQYF. The V and J genes are TRBV7-2 and TRBJ2-7; TCRdb's D gene call, TRBD2, goes unchecked for lack of DNA. Germline V gene lookup returns CDR1 SGHTA and CDR2 FQGNSA. The CDR3 contains 15 residues.

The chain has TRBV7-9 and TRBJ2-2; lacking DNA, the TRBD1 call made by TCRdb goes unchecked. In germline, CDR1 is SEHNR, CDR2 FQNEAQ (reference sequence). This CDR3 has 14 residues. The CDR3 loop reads CASSSPLENGELFF.

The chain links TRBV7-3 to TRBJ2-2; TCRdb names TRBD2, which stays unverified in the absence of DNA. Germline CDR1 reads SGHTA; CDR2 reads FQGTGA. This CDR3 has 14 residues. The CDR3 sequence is CASRLAGENGELFF.

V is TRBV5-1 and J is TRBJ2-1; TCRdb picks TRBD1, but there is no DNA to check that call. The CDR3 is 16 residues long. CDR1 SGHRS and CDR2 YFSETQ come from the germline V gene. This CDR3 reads CASTSDREMWKGRQFF.

The CDR3: CASSFGQGSTEAFF. The J gene is TRBJ1-1, the V gene TRBV12-3 or TRBV12-4; the D gene TCRdb calls, TRBD1, cannot be checked with no DNA. The CDR3 runs to 14 residues.

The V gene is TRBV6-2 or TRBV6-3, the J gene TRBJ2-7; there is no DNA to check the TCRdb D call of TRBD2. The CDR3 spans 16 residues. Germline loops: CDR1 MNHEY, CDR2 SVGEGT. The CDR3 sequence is CASSSGPTSAHREQYF.

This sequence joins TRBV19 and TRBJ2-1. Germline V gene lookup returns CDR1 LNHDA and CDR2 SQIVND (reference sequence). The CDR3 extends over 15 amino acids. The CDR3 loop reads CASSIGSRSYNEQFF.

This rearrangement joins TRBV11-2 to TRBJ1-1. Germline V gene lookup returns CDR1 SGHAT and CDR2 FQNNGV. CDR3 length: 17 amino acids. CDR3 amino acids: CASSLGGTADLNTEAFF.

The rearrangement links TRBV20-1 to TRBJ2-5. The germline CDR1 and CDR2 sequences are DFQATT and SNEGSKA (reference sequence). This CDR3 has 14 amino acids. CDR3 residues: CSARDRQFRETQYF.

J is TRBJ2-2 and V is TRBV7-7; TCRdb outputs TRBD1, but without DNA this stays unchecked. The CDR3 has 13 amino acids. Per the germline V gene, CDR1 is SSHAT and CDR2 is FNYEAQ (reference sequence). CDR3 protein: CGTGTANTGELFF.

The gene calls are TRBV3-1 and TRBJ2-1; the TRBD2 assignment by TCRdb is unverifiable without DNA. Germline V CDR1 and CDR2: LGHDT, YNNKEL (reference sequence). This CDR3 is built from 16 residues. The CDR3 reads CASSPTWTSGRGEQFF.

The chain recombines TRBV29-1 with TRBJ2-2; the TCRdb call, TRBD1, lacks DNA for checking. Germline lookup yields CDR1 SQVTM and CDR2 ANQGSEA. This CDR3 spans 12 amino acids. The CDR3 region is CSVEQGVGELFF.

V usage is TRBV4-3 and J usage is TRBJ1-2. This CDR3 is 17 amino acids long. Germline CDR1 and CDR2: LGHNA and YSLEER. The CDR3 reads CASSHALARESEYGYTF.

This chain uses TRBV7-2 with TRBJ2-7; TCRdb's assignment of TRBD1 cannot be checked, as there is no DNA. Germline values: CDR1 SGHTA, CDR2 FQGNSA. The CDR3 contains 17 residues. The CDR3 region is CASSYDTGTPPHYEQYF.

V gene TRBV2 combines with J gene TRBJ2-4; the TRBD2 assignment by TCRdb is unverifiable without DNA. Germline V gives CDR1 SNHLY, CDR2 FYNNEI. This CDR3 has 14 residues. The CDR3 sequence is CASHGSGSLNIQYF. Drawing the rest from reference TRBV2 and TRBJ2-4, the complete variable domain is EPEVTQTPSHQVTQMGQEVILRCVPISNHLYFYWYRQILGQKVEFLVSFYNNEISEKSEIFDDQFSVERPDGSNFTLKIRSTKLEDSAMYFCASHGSGSLNIQYFGAGTRLSVL.

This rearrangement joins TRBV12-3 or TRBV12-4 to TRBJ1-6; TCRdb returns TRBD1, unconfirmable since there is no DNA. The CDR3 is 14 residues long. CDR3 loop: CASSNTGGGSPLHF.

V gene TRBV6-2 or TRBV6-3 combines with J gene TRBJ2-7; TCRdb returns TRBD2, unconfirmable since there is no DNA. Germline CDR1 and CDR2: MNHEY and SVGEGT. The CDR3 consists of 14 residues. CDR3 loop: CASSSVLAVDEQYF.

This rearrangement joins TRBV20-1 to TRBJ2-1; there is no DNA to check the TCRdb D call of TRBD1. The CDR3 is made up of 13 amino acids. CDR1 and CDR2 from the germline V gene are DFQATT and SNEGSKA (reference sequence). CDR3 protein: CSASPSGGNEQFF.

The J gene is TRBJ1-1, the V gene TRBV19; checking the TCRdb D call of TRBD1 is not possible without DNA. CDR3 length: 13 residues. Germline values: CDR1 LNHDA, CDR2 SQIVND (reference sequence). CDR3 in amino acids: CASQTGTRTEAFF. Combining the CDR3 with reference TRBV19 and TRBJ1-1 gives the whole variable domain DGGITQSPKYLFRKEGQNVTLSCEQNLNHDAMYWYRQDPGQGLRLIYYSQIVNDFQKGDIAEGYSVSREKKESFPLTVTSAQKNPTAFYLCASQTGTRTEAFFGQGTRLTVV.

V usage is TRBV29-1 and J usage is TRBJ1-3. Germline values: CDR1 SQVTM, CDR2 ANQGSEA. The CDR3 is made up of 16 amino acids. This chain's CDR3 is CSVEETDSSSGNTIYF.

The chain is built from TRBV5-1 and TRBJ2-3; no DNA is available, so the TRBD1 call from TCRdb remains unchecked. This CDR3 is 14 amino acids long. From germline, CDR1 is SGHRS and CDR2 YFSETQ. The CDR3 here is CASSAGTGRDTQYF.

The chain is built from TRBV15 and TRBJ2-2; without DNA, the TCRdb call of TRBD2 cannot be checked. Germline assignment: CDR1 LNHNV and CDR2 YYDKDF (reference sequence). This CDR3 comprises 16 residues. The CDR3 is CATSRDAGRAAGELFF.